This T cell receptor beta chain is from a study of Graves' ophthalmopathy and Graves' hyperthyroidism. A follow-up of 18 months without ophthalmopathy meant that hyperthyroidism was stable. In this cohort, patients with other autoimmune diseases, uncontrolled infections, pregnancy or lactation were excluded. For repertoire sequencing, the TCR beta CDR3 regions were amplified from RNA transcripts. The authors performed first-round RT-PCR with HTBI primers and then a second-round multiplex PCR. TCRdb recomputed calls from the multiplex PCR reads with MiXCR, one row per CDR3 protein. The sample carries hundreds of thousands of distinct CDR3 sequences, about a fifth recorded once. At least ten counts were recorded for this clonotype. V dropped 6 bases and J dropped 2; count of bases not matched to a gene: 6. The CDR3 is made up of 14 amino acids.

The chain employs TRBV12-3 or TRBV12-4 and TRBJ2-7; 8 bases are a match to TRBD1. The sequence derives from a woman between 18 and 29 years old with stable Graves' hyperthyroidism. Some clones in this sample may be carry-over from other donors' samples. Specimen: peripheral blood. CDR3 DNA: TGTGCCAGCAGACTCGGACAGGGAGCCTACGAGCAGTACTTC. This codes for CASRLGQGAYEQYF.